One and the same sample provided the 26 T cell receptor beta chains below, sequenced in a study of T cells in Graves' hyperthyroidism and ophthalmopathy. Template material for amplifying TCR beta CDR3 regions consisted of RNA transcripts. HTBI primers were used for first-round RT-PCR of the TCR CDR3. TCRdb fed the multiplex PCR reads into MiXCR, producing one record per CDR3 protein. The sample records 750,000 to 900,000 distinct CDR3 sequences, over 35% being singletons. The sample consisted of blood. The receptors were sampled from a man between 18 and 35 years old with Graves' hyperthyroidism.

The J gene is TRBJ2-2, the V gene TRBV5-1, with 8 bases that match TRBD2. CDR3 size: 15 residues. From germline, CDR1 is SGHRS and CDR2 YFSETQ. The V and J ends lost 3 bases and 4 bases, in that order; junction bases with no gene match: 5. The CDR3 DNA reads as TGCGCCAGCAGCTCCGGGACTAGATCCACCGGGGAGCTGTTTTTT. This translates into CASSSGTRSTGELFF.

This clonotype has at least ten counts. This chain uses TRBV2 with TRBJ1-5; 7 nucleotides agree with TRBD1. V shed 6 bases and J 6 bases; nucleotides not matched to a gene: 14. CDR3 length: 16 residues. Germline V gene sequence: CDR1 SNHLY, CDR2 FYNNEI. The CDR3 nucleotides read TGTGCCAGCAGCGGGGGGACAGAGAGCTGGAGTCAGCCCCAGCATTTT. Protein sequence: CASSGGTESWSQPQHF. The full variable domain, its missing parts supplied by reference TRBV2 and TRBJ1-5, is EPEVTQTPSHQVTQMGQEVILRCVPISNHLYFYWYRQILGQKVEFLVSFYNNEISEKSEIFDDQFSVERPDGSNFTLKIRSTKLEDSAMYFCASSGGTESWSQPQHFGDGTRLSIL.

The chain combines TRBV10-3 with TRBJ1-5, with a weak D call TRBD1 (5 bases). CDR3 length: 16 residues. Germline lookup yields CDR1 ENHRY and CDR2 SYGVKD. Trimming removed 10 bases from V and 0 bases from J, with 19 bases in between. The CDR3 nucleotides are TGTGCCACCACCGGGACTAGCGGGGATAGCAATCAGCCCCAGCATTTT. It codes for CATTGTSGDSNQPQHF.

A remark on this clonotype: At one end the junction does not follow the germline gene, possibly because of a read error. V usage is TRBV10-3 and J usage is TRBJ2-2, with 15 bases that match TRBD2. The CDR3 totals 18 residues. Germline V gene data show CDR1 as ENHRY and CDR2 as SYGVKD. Here the CDR3 DNA reads TGTGCCAGCAGTAGGACTAGCGGGAGGGCCTTAGAGACCGGGGAGCTGTTTTTT. Encoded protein: CASSRTSGRALETGELFF.

Comment on this clonotype: This clone may be a read error of a much larger clone one base away. The rearrangement links TRBV5-1 to TRBJ1-1; D not resolved. The ends were cut back, 0 bases at V and 3 bases at J, with 12 bases in the middle. The CDR3 is 15 residues long. CDR1 SGHRS and CDR2 YFSETQ come from the germline V gene. CDR3 nucleotides: TGCGCCAGCAGCTTGGCCATGGCTCGAGACACTGAAGCTTTCTTT. Translation: CASSLAMARDTEAFF.

The chain employs TRBV19 and TRBJ1-5; D remains ambiguous. This CDR3 spans 15 amino acids. Deletions cut 5 bases from V and 2 bases from J, with 13 bases between. The germline CDR1 and CDR2 sequences are LNHDA and SQIVND (reference sequence). The CDR3 loop is CASSYRPDGNQPQHF. CDR3 nucleotide sequence: TGTGCCAGTAGTTATCGGCCCGACGGCAATCAGCCCCAGCATTTT.

This clonotype was seen a handful of times. The genes are TRBV7-2 and TRBJ2-7, with 13 positions matching TRBD2. CDR3 length: 16 amino acids. The V and J ends lost 5 bases and 0 bases, in that order; junction bases with no gene match: 4. Germline V gene lookup returns CDR1 SGHTA and CDR2 FQGNSA. The CDR3 spells CASSNRLAGGSYEQYF. For the CDR3, the DNA is TGTGCCAGCAGCAACCGACTAGCGGGAGGCTCCTACGAGCAGTACTTC.

Points on this clonotype: It is likely a read error, because the conserved phenylalanine at the end of the CDR3 is missing. The gene calls are TRBV20-1 and TRBJ1-1, with TRBD1 matching 7 bases. Germline V gene data show CDR1 as DFQATT and CDR2 as SNEGSKA (reference sequence). J gave up 1 base and V 6 bases, and 5 bases lay outside the gene matches. This CDR3 is built from 13 residues. CDR3 DNA sequence: TGCAGTGCGCCCGGACAGGAGAACACTGAAGCTTTCTCT. As protein: CSAPGQENTEAFS.

V usage is TRBV7-2 and J usage is TRBJ2-5; possibly TRBD2 for D (7 bases). V gave up 0 bases and J gave up 5 bases, with 16 bases separating them. This CDR3 is built from 16 residues. Germline CDR1 and CDR2: SGHTA and FQGNSA. The CDR3 DNA is TGTGCCAGCAGCTTAGCTAGGGGGGGGGCCTTGGAGACCCAGTACTTC. Translation: CASSLARGGALETQYF.

The table lists this clonotype with many counts. The genes are TRBV5-6 and TRBJ1-2, with D possibly TRBD1 on 5 matching bases. The V gene lost 0 bases and the J gene lost 4 bases, with 16 bases spanning the gap. Germline V CDR1 and CDR2: SGHDT, YYEEEE. The CDR3 is 16 residues long. The CDR3 region is CASSLGLADISYGYTF. Written as DNA, the CDR3 is TGTGCCAGCAGCTTGGGTCTGGCGGACATAAGCTATGGCTACACCTTC. The full variable domain, completed using reference TRBV5-6 and TRBJ1-2, is DAGVTQSPTHLIKTRGQQVTLRCSPKSGHDTVSWYQQALGQGPQFIFQYYEEEERQRGNFPDRFSGHQFPNYSSELNVNALLLGDSALYLCASSLGLADISYGYTFGSGTRLTVV.

The chain uses TRBV20-1 and TRBJ2-2; 7 positions match TRBD1. Germline values: CDR1 DFQATT, CDR2 SNEGSKA (reference sequence). This CDR3 has 15 residues. V dropped 1 base and J dropped 4; count of bases not matched to a gene: 6. The CDR3 is CSARARQGRTGELFF. CDR3 sequence (DNA): TGCAGTGCTAGAGCGCGACAGGGACGCACCGGGGAGCTGTTTTTT.

This clonotype was counted at least ten times. The rearrangement links TRBV7-6 to TRBJ2-5, with TRBD2 as a possible D gene (6 bases). This CDR3 has 11 amino acids. V shed 8 bases and J shed 5 bases, with 9 bases lying between them. CDR1 SGHVS and CDR2 FNYEAQ come from the germline V gene. CDR3 sequence: CASGGVETQYF. CDR3 DNA: TGTGCCAGCGGAGGGGTGGAGACCCAGTACTTC. The full variable domain, completed using reference TRBV7-6 and TRBJ2-5, is GAGVSQSPRYKVTKRGQDVALRCDPISGHVSLYWYRQALGQGPEFLTYFNYEAQQDKSGLPNDRFSAERPEGSISTLTIQRTEQRDSAMYRCASGGVETQYFGPGTRLLVL.

This chain connects TRBV4-1 to TRBJ1-1, with D unresolved. Trimming removed 2 bases at V and 1 base at J, with 8 bases between. CDR3 size: 14 residues. Germline V CDR1 and CDR2: MGHRA, YSYEKL. CDR3: CASSQQLSNTEAFF. CDR3 coding DNA: TGCGCCAGCAGCCAACAGTTATCGAACACTGAAGCTTTCTTT.

This clonotype was picked up many times. The chain uses TRBV12-3 or TRBV12-4 and TRBJ1-5; TRBD1 matches at 9 bases. The CDR3 totals 15 residues. The V and J ends lost 7 bases and 7 bases, in that order; junction bases with no gene match: 11. Written as DNA, the CDR3 is TGTGCCAGCACCCTCCGGGACAGGGAGGACCAGCCCCAGCATTTT. It specifies CASTLRDREDQPQHF.

This clonotype was observed at least ten times. V usage is TRBV9 and J usage is TRBJ1-2; 10 nucleotides line up with TRBD1. Germline CDR1 is SGDLS and CDR2 is YYNGEE. V trimming: 3 bases; J trimming: 4 bases; junction bases outside the gene matches: 6. This CDR3 contains 15 residues. The CDR3 DNA is TGTGCCAGCAGCGGATCGACAGGGGGCTTCTATGGCTACACCTTC. Translated: CASSGSTGGFYGYTF.

J is TRBJ2-7 and V is TRBV5-1; 8 positions agree with TRBD2. The V and J ends lost 3 bases and 7 bases, in that order; junction bases with no gene match: 6. CDR1 is SGHRS, CDR2 YFSETQ, per germline. CDR3 length equals 13 residues. The CDR3 protein is CASSSGGPGEQYF. The DNA for the CDR3 is TGCGCCAGCAGCTCGGGAGGGCCGGGAGAGCAGTACTTC. Full variable domain (outside the CDR3, taken from reference TRBV5-1 and TRBJ2-7): KAGVTQTPRYLIKTRGQQVTLSCSPISGHRSVSWYQQTPGQGLQFLFEYFSETQRNKGNFPGRFSGRQFSNSRSEMNVSTLELGDSALYLCASSSGGPGEQYFGPGTRLTVT.

This clonotype has at least ten counts. CDR3 DNA sequence: TGTGCCAGTAGTTCCTCAGGGGTAGAGACCCAGTACTTC. It codes for CASSSSGVETQYF. The J gene is TRBJ2-5, the V gene TRBV19, with D tentatively TRBD1 (6 bases). Deletions cut 5 bases from V and 4 bases from J, with 11 bases between. In germline, CDR1 is LNHDA, CDR2 SQIVND (reference sequence). CDR3 length: 13 residues. The full variable domain, with the rest looked up from reference TRBV19 and TRBJ2-5, is DGGITQSPKYLFRKEGQNVTLSCEQNLNHDAMYWYRQDPGQGLRLIYYSQIVNDFQKGDIAEGYSVSREKKESFPLTVTSAQKNPTAFYLCASSSSGVETQYFGPGTRLLVL.

This clonotype was found many times. V usage is TRBV2 and J usage is TRBJ1-2, with D unclear. V was pared by 4 bases and J by 6 bases, with 6 bases between. Germline values: CDR1 SNHLY, CDR2 FYNNEI. The CDR3 totals 11 residues. The CDR3 here is CASSGANGYTF. In DNA, the CDR3 is TGTGCCAGCAGTGGGGCGAATGGCTACACCTTC. The full variable domain, with the rest looked up from reference TRBV2 and TRBJ1-2, is EPEVTQTPSHQVTQMGQEVILRCVPISNHLYFYWYRQILGQKVEFLVSFYNNEISEKSEIFDDQFSVERPDGSNFTLKIRSTKLEDSAMYFCASSGANGYTFGSGTRLTVV.

This clonotype showed up just a few times. The chain employs TRBV4-2 and TRBJ1-5; 9 bases match TRBD1. The CDR3 runs to 16 residues. Germline lookup yields CDR1 LGHNA and CDR2 YNFKEQ. V gave up 4 bases and J gave up 5 bases; unmatched junction bases: 9. Written as DNA, the CDR3 is TGTGCCAGCAGCCCCTTGGACAGGGGCGGCGATCAGCCCCAGCATTTT. Its translation: CASSPLDRGGDQPQHF.

This clonotype was counted a few times. This chain uses TRBV19 with TRBJ1-5; no clear D gene. The CDR3 covers 15 residues. The germline V gene encodes CDR1 LNHDA and CDR2 SQIVND (reference sequence). V was clipped by 3 bases and J by 3 bases, with 12 bases between them. CDR3 in amino acids: CASSIAGIPNQPQHF. The DNA for the CDR3 is TGTGCCAGTAGTATCGCGGGTATTCCCAATCAGCCCCAGCATTTT.

The chain is built from TRBV29-1 and TRBJ2-7, with 8 bases identical to TRBD1. CDR1 SQVTM and CDR2 ANQGSEA come from the germline V gene. J lost 0 bases, V lost 5 bases, and 3 bases had no gene match. The CDR3 has 13 residues. CDR3: CSVTGGVSYEQYF. In DNA, the CDR3 is TGCAGCGTTACAGGGGGTGTCTCCTACGAGCAGTACTTC.

This clonotype was seen ten or more times. The CDR3: CASRRDPGETQYF. CDR3 bases: TGTGCCAGCAGACGGGACCCAGGGGAGACCCAGTACTTC. This rearrangement joins TRBV7-2 to TRBJ2-5; D possibly uses TRBD1 or TRBD2 (5 bases each). Germline values: CDR1 SGHTA, CDR2 FQGNSA. Trimming stripped 6 bases from V and 5 bases from J, with 13 bases between. CDR3 size: 13 residues.

The chain combines TRBV15 with TRBJ2-7, with TRBD1 matching over 7 bases. V gave up 3 bases and J gave up 7 bases; unmatched junction bases: 12. From germline, CDR1 is LNHNV and CDR2 YYDKDF (reference sequence). The CDR3 extends over 15 amino acids. The CDR3 loop reads CATSSAGTVSHEQYF. The CDR3 nucleotides are TGTGCCACCAGCAGTGCCGGGACAGTGTCTCATGAGCAGTACTTC.

The rearrangement joins TRBV10-3 to TRBJ2-5; 10 positions agree with TRBD1. The CDR3 extends over 15 amino acids. V lost 2 bases to trimming and J lost 10 bases; unmatched junction nucleotides: 10. The germline CDR1 and CDR2 sequences are ENHRY and SYGVKD. CDR3 amino acids: CAISEPRDRGNDQYF. CDR3 bases: TGTGCCATCAGTGAGCCCCGGGACAGGGGAAATGACCAGTACTTC.

The chain carries TRBV20-1 and TRBJ2-7; 8 bases line up with TRBD1. The CDR3 is 15 residues long. CDR1 and CDR2 (germline): DFQATT, SNEGSKA (reference sequence). The trim removed 6 bases at V and 2 bases at J, leaving 12 bases unmatched. The CDR3 region is CSARLGQVVPYEQYF. CDR3 sequence (DNA): TGCAGTGCACGGTTGGGACAGGTCGTCCCCTACGAGCAGTACTTC.

The table lists this clonotype with many counts. CDR3 sequence (DNA): TGTGCCAGTAGTTGGGTTAGCAATCAGCCCCAGCATTTT. Amino acid sequence: CASSWVSNQPQHF. The chain employs TRBV19 and TRBJ1-5, with no clear D. The ends were cut back, 5 bases at V and 0 bases at J, with 5 bases in the middle. Germline V gene lookup returns CDR1 LNHDA and CDR2 SQIVND (reference sequence). The CDR3 sequence is 13 residues long.